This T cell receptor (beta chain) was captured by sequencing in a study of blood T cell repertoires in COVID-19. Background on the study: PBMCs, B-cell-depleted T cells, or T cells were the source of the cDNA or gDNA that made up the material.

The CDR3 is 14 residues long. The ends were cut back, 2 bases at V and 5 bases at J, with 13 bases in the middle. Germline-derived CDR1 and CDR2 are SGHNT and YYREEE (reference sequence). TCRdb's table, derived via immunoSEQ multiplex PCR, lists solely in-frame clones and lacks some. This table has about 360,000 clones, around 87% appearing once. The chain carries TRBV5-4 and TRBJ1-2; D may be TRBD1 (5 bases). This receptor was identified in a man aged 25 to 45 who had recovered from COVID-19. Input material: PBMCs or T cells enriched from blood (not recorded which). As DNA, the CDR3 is TGTGCCAGCAGCTTTGGGCAGGGAGGTTATGGCTACACCTTC. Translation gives CASSFGQGGYGYTF.